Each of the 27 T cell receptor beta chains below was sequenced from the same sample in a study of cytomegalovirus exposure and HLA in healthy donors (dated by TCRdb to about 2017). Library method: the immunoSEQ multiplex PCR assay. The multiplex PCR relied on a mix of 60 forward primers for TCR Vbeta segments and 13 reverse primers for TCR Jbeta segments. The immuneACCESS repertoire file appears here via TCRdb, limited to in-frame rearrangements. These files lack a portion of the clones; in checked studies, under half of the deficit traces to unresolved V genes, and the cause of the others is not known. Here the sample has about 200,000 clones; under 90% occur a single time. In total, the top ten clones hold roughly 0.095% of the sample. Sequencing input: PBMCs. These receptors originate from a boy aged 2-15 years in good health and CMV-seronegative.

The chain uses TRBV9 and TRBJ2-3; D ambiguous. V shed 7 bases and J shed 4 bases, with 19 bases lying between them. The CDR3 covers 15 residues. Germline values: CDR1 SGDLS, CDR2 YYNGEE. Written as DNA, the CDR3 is TGTGCCAGCGCCCGAGTTCCCTCCTACGCAGATACGCAGTATTTT. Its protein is CASARVPSYADTQYF.

CDR3 loop: CASSRRSGAYEQYF. The CDR3 DNA is TGTGCCAGCAGCCGAAGATCCGGGGCCTACGAGCAGTACTTC. V gene TRBV7-9 combines with J gene TRBJ2-7; D might be TRBD2 (5 bases). The CDR3 runs 14 residues. Looked up from germline, CDR1 is SEHNR and CDR2 is FQNEAQ (reference sequence). V gave up 5 bases and J gave up 2 bases, with 13 bases separating them.

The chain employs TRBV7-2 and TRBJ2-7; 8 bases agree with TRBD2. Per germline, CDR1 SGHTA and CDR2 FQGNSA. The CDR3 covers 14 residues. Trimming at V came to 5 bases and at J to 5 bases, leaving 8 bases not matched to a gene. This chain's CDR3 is CASSLERGSHEQYF. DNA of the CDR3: TGTGCCAGCAGCCTAGAGCGGGGGAGCCACGAGCAGTACTTC.

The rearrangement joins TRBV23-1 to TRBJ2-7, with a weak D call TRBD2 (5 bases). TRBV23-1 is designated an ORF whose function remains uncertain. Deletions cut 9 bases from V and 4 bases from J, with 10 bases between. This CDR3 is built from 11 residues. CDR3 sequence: CASGGLYEQYF. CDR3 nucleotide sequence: TGCGCCAGTGGAGGTCTGTACGAGCAGTACTTC.

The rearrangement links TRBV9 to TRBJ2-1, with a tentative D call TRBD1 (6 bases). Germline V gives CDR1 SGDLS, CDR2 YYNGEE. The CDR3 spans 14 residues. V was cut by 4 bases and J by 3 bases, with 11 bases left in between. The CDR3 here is CASSPQGNYNEQFF. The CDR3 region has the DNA TGTGCCAGCAGCCCACAGGGAAACTACAATGAGCAGTTCTTC.

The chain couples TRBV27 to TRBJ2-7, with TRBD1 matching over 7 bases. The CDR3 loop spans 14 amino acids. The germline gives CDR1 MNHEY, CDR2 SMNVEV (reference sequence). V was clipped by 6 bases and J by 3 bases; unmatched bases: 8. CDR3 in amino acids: CASSRRGRLYEQYF. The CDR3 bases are TGTGCCAGCAGCCGAAGGGGGCGCCTCTACGAGCAGTACTTC.

In DNA form, the CDR3 reads TGCAGCGTTAGTTCCTGGGGGGTCCAAGAGACCCAGTACTTC. It yields the protein CSVSSWGVQETQYF. The chain is built from TRBV29-1 and TRBJ2-5, with D possibly TRBD2 on 6 matching bases. Germline values: CDR1 SQVTM, CDR2 ANQGSEA. This CDR3 is 14 amino acids long. Deletions cut 5 bases from V and 1 base from J, with 14 bases between. The full variable domain, in which reference TRBV29-1 and TRBJ2-5 provide the parts outside the CDR3, is SAVISQKPSRDICQRGTSLTIQCQVDSQVTMMFWYRQQPGQSLTLIATANQGSEATYESGFVIDKFPISRPNLTFSTLTVSNMSPEDSSIYLCSVSSWGVQETQYFGPGTRLLVL.

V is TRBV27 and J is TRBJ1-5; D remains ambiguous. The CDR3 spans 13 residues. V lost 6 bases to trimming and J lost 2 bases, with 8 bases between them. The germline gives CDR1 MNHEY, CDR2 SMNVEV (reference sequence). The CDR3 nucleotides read TGTGCCAGCAGGCCCGGGGGCAATCAGCCCCAGCATTTT. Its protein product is CASRPGGNQPQHF.

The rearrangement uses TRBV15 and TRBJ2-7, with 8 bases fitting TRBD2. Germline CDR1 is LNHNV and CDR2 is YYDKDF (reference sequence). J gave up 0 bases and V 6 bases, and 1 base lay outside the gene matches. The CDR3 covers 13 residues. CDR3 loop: CATRRGGSYEQYF. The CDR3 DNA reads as TGTGCCACCAGACGGGGGGGCTCCTACGAGCAGTACTTC.

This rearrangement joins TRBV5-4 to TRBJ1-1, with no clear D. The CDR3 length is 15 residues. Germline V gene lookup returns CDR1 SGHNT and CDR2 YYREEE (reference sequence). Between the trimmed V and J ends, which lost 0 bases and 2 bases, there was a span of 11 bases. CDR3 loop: CASSLGNGLNTEAFF. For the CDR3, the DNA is TGTGCCAGCAGCTTGGGGAACGGACTTAACACTGAAGCTTTCTTT.

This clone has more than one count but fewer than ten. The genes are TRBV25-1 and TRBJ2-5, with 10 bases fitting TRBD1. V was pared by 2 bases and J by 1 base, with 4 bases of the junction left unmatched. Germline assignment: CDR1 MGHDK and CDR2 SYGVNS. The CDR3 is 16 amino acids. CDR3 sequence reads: CASSEIGTGAQETQYF. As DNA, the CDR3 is TGTGCCAGCAGTGAAATCGGGACAGGGGCCCAAGAGACCCAGTACTTC.

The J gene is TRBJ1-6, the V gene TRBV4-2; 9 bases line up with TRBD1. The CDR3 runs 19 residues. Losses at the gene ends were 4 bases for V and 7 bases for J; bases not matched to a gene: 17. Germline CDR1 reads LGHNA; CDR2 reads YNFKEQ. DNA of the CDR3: TGTGCCAGCAGCCTAATCGGGACAGGGCCAGAAGTCATGAATTCACCCCTCCACTTT. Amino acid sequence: CASSLIGTGPEVMNSPLHF.

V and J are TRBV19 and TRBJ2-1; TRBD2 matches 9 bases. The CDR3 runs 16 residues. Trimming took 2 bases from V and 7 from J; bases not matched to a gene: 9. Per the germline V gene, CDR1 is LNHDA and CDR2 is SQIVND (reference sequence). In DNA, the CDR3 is TGTGCCAGTAGTATAACTAGCGGGTCTCCCTGGAATGAGCAGTTCTTC. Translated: CASSITSGSPWNEQFF.

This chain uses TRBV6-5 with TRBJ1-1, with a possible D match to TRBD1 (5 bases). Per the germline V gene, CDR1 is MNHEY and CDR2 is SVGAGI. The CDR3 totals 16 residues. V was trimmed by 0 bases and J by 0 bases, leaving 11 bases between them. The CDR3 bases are TGTGCCAGCAGTTACTCATCCCCCAGGGTGAACACTGAAGCTTTCTTT. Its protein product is CASSYSSPRVNTEAFF.

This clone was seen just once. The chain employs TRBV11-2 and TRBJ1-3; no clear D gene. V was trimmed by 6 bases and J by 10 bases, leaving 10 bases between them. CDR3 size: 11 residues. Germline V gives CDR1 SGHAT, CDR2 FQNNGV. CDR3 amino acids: CASSLGDTIYF. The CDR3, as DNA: TGTGCCAGCAGTCTCGGTGATACCATATATTTT.

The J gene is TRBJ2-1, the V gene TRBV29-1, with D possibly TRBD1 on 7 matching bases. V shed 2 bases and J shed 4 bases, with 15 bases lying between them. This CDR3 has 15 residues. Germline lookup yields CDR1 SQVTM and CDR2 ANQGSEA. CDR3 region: CSVENPRGAYNEQFF. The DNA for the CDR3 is TGCAGCGTTGAAAATCCCAGGGGGGCATACAATGAGCAGTTCTTC.

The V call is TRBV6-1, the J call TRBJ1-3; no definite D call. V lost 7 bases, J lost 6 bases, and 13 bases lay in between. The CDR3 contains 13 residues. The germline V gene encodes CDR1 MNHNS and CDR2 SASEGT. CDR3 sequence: CASIQSNKNTIYF. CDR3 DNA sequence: TGTGCCAGCATACAGAGTAATAAAAACACCATATATTTT.

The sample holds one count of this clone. Here the CDR3 DNA reads TGCGCCAGCAGCTTGGCCCATTCGACAGGGGACGAGACCCAGTACTTC. This encodes CASSLAHSTGDETQYF. The rearrangement uses TRBV5-1 and TRBJ2-5, with 8 bases that match TRBD1. Germline V lookup: CDR1 SGHRS, CDR2 YFSETQ. The CDR3 spans 16 residues. J gave up 5 bases and V 0 bases, and 9 bases lay outside the gene matches.

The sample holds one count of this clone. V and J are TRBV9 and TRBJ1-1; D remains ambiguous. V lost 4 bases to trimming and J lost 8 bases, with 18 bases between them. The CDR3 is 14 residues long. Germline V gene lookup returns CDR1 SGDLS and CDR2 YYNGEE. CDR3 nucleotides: TGTGCCAGCAGCAGGCGAGAGGGCCCCAGGGAAGCTTTCTTT. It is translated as CASSRREGPREAFF.

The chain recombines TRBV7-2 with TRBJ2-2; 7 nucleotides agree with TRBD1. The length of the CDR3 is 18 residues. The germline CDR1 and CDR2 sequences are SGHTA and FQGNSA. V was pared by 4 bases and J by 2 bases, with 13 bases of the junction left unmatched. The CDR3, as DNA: TGTGCCAGCAGCTCCCACCGTGACAGGGTTCATAACACCGGGGAGCTGTTTTTT. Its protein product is CASSSHRDRVHNTGELFF.

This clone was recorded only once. The CDR3 is CASSMTSTNEKLFF. CDR3 nucleotide sequence: TGTGCCAGCAGCATGACATCAACTAATGAAAAACTGTTTTTT. This sequence joins TRBV9 and TRBJ1-4; D gene unclear. V was cut by 4 bases and J by 0 bases, with 7 bases left in between. The CDR3 loop spans 14 amino acids. Germline CDR1 is SGDLS and CDR2 is YYNGEE.

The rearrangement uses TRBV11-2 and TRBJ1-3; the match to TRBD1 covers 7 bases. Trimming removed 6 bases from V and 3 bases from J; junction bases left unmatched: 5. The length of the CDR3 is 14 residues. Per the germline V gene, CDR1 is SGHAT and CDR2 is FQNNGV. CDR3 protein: CASRGGQYGNTIYF. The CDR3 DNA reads TGTGCCAGCAGAGGGGGACAGTATGGAAACACCATATATTTT.

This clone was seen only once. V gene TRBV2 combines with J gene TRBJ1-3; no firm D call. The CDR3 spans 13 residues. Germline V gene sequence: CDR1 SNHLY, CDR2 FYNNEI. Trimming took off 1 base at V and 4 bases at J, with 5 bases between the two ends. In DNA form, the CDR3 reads TGTGCCAGCAGTGAAGTATCGGGAAACACCATATATTTT. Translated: CASSEVSGNTIYF.

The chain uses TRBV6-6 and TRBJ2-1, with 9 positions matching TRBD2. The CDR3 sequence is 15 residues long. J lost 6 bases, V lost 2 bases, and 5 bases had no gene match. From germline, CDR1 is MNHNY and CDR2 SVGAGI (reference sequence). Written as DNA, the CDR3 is TGTGCCAGCAGTTACGGCGGGGGGGCTGCCAATGAGCAGTTCTTC. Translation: CASSYGGGAANEQFF.

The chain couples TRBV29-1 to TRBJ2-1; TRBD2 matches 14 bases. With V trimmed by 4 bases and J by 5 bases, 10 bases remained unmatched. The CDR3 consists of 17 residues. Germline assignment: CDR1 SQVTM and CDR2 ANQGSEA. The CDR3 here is CSVGLAGGPRSNNEQFF. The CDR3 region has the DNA TGCAGCGTTGGACTAGCGGGGGGGCCTCGTTCCAACAATGAGCAGTTCTTC.

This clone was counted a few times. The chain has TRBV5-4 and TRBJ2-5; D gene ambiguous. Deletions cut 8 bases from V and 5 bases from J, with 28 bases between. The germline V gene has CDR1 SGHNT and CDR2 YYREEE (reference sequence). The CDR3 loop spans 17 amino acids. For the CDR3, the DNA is TGTGCCAGGCCGACGCGTTGCGAGGCCCATCGGGTGGAGACCCAGTACTTC. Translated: CARPTRCEAHRVETQYF.

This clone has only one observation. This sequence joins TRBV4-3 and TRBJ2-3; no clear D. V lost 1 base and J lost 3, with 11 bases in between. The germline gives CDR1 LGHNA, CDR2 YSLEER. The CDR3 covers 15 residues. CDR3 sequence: CASSQGPGGTDTQYF. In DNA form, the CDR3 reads TGCGCCAGCAGCCAAGGTCCCGGCGGTACAGATACGCAGTATTTT.